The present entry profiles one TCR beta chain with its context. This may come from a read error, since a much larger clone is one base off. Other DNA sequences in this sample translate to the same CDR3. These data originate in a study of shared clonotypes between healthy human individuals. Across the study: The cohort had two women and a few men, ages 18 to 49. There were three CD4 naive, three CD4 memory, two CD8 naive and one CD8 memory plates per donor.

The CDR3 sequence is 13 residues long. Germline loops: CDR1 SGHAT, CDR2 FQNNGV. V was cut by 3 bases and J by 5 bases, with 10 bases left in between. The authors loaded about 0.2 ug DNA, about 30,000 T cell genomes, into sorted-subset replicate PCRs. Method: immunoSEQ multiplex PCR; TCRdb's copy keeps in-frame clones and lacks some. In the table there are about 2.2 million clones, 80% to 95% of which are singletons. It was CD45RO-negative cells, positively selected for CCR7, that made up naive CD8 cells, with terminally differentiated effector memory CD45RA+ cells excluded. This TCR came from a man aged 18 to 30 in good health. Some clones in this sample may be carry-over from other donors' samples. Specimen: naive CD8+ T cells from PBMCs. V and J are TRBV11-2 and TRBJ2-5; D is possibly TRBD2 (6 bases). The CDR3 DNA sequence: TGTGCCAGCAGCTTGTGGAGGGAGGAGACCCAGTACTTC. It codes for CASSLWREETQYF.